This T cell receptor (beta chain) was recovered during a study of beta chain features in type 1 diabetes. Study-wide background: Healthy donors and patients showed comparable age, gender and cell yields. Study-level points and caveats: More deletions and fewer insertions at VDJ junctions were seen in type 1 diabetes patients.

By way of CD45RO/CCR7/CD25/CD127/CD95/CD27, the CD4+ regulatory, stem cell-like memory, central memory and naive cells were sorted. Trimming took 7 bases from V and 6 from J; bases not matched to a gene: 9. The CDR3 consists of 13 residues. Germline values: CDR1 SGDLS, CDR2 YYNGEE. To note about this clone: Its antigen is still unknown.

Every isolated RNA sample was fully reverse transcribed, so sequencing captured expressed TCRB transcripts. Sequencing was performed with immunoSEQ multiplex PCR; in TCRdb, only in-frame clones are kept and a portion is missing. The sample includes 450,000 to 550,000 clones, roughly 30% of them seen just once. The chain has TRBV9 and TRBJ2-5; 7 nucleotides agree with TRBD1. This sequence originates from a man aged 18 to 35 in good health. The sample consisted of naive CD4+ T cells from blood. The CDR3 is CASGRDSSKTQYF. CDR3 bases: TGTGCCAGCGGACGGGACAGCTCGAAGACCCAGTACTTC.